Each of the 29 T cell receptor beta chains below was sequenced from the same sample in a study of glioma-infiltrating T cells. TCR alpha and beta CDR3 regions were amplified from RNA using iRepertoire nested multiplex PCR. Each CDR3 protein gets one entry after TCRdb re-called the multiplex PCR reads with MiXCR. Of about 130,000 distinct CDR3 sequences detected, about 22% appear once; the ten largest clones hold 27%. The sequenced sample consisted of glioma tissue, nonneoplastic brain tissue, or PBMCs (not recorded which). The receptors here all came from a human donor with low-grade glioma or glioblastoma, undergoing nonglioma brain surgery, or in good health (not recorded which).

In the case of this clonotype: This sequence may be a read error, since a much larger clone differs from it by one base. The chain has TRBV15 and TRBJ1-2; D uncertain. CDR3 length: 13 amino acids. The germline CDR1 and CDR2 sequences are LNHNV and YYDKDF (reference sequence). The CDR3 loop reads CASSAGRDYGYTF. The CDR3 DNA reads as TGTGCCTCCAGCGCCGGGAGGGACTATGGCTACACCTTC.

This clonotype was recorded many times. This rearrangement joins TRBV28 to TRBJ1-5, with D hard to call. The CDR3 sequence is 11 residues long. V lost 6 bases and J lost 7, with 7 bases in between. CDR1 and CDR2 from the germline V gene are MDHEN and SYDVKM. For the CDR3, the DNA is TGTGCCAGCAGCCGAGACCAGCCCCAGCATTTT. This sequence encodes CASSRDQPQHF. Drawing the rest from reference TRBV28 and TRBJ1-5, the complete variable domain is DVKVTQSSRYLVKRTGEKVFLECVQDMDHENMFWYRQDPGLGLRLIYFSYDVKMKEKGDIPEGYSVSREKKERFSLILESASTNQTSMYLCASSRDQPQHFGDGTRLSIL.

This chain connects TRBV7-3 to TRBJ2-6; D gene ambiguous. Trimming took off 5 bases at V and 0 bases at J, with 14 bases between the two ends. The CDR3 covers 17 residues. Germline-derived CDR1 and CDR2 are SGHTA and FQGTGA. CDR3 coding DNA: TGTGCCAGCAGCCGCGATCGGGCGAACTCTGGGGCCAACGTCCTGACTTTC. Translating it yields CASSRDRANSGANVLTF.

On this clonotype itself: A read error may produce the germline difference seen at one junction end. V and J are TRBV5-8 and TRBJ2-2; no reliable D call. This CDR3 is built from 19 residues. CDR1 and CDR2 (germline): SGHTS, YDEGEE. The CDR3 region is CASTLRSGLPATETGELFF. CDR3 in DNA: TGTGCCAGCACCTTGCGGTCAGGCCTCCCTGCGACTGAGACCGGGGAGCTGTTTTTT.

This chain joins TRBV14 and TRBJ1-5; no firm D call. There are 15 residues in the CDR3. V was pared by 1 base and J by 4 bases, with 11 bases between. Germline V gene data show CDR1 as SGHDN and CDR2 as FVKESK. CDR3 bases: TGTGCCAGCAGCCAAGGTGGCGGAGCGAATCAGCCCCAGCATTTT. Residues: CASSQGGGANQPQHF.

This clonotype was seen many times. V gene TRBV20-1 combines with J gene TRBJ1-5; D is ambiguous. This CDR3 is 14 amino acids long. CDR1 and CDR2 from the germline V gene are DFQATT and SNEGSKA (reference sequence). Trimming stripped 2 bases from V and 7 bases from J, with 15 bases between. In nucleotides, the CDR3 is TGCAGTGCTAGAAACCAGCTTCCGGGCCAGCCCCAGCATTTT. This codes for CSARNQLPGQPQHF.

The chain carries TRBV12-3 or TRBV12-4 and TRBJ1-5; no firm D call. Trimming shortened V by 6 bases and J by 11 bases, and 17 bases separated the two germline ends. The CDR3 length is 13 residues. CDR3 protein: CASSLRGTGTQHF. The CDR3 nucleotides read TGTGCCAGCAGCTTGAGAGGAACGGGGACCCAGCATTTT.

This clonotype was picked up many times. The chain uses TRBV6-1 and TRBJ2-1, with 7 bases that match TRBD2. There are 14 residues in the CDR3. The germline V gene has CDR1 MNHNS and CDR2 SASEGT. Unmatched junction bases numbered 10, after V lost 8 bases and J lost 6 bases. Here the CDR3 DNA reads TGTGCCAGCGGAAAGACTAGCATCGGCAATGAGCAGTTCTTC. Its protein is CASGKTSIGNEQFF.

This clonotype was seen a handful of times. The rearrangement uses TRBV5-1 and TRBJ2-3, with a weak D call TRBD2 (7 bases). Trimming took off 2 bases at V and 12 bases at J, with 25 bases between the two ends. This CDR3 region has 16 residues. Per germline, CDR1 SGHRS and CDR2 YFSETQ. This chain's CDR3 is CASSFPRWGPAGHQYF. DNA for the CDR3: TGCGCCAGCAGCTTCCCCCGGTGGGGGCCAGCGGGGCATCAGTATTTT.

The CDR3 DNA reads as TGCAGTGCTCACGGGGGCAGGGGATACGATGAGCAGTTCTTC. Translating it yields CSAHGGRGYDEQFF. This rearrangement joins TRBV20-1 to TRBJ2-1; D tentatively reads TRBD1 or TRBD2 (6 bases each). The V gene's germline CDR1 is DFQATT and CDR2 SNEGSKA (reference sequence). With 5 bases removed from V and 8 bases from J, the gap between germline ends came to 19 bases. CDR3 length equals 14 residues.

V and J are TRBV5-4 and TRBJ2-4; D is undetermined. The CDR3 runs to 16 residues. Germline V gene lookup returns CDR1 SGHNT and CDR2 YYREEE (reference sequence). Trimming removed 4 bases at V and 0 bases at J, with 14 bases between. DNA of the CDR3: TGTGCCAGCAGCCCTTGGGCCGGCCAAGCCAAAAACATTCAGTACTTC. Amino acid sequence: CASSPWAGQAKNIQYF.

This sequence joins TRBV7-8 and TRBJ2-3; 10 nucleotides agree with TRBD2. The J segment lost 5 bases and the V segment lost 2 bases, leaving 10 bases of the junction unmatched. Germline V lookup: CDR1 SGHVS, CDR2 FQNEAQ. The CDR3 runs 17 residues. As DNA, the CDR3 is TGTGCCAGCAGCTTACGCGGAAGCGGGGGGGCCGGAGATACGCAGTATTTT. Protein sequence: CASSLRGSGGAGDTQYF.

Here the CDR3 DNA reads TGTGCCAGCTCACTACTAGCGGGGGCCCCCGAGCAGTTCTTC. As protein: CASSLLAGAPEQFF. The V and J genes are TRBV18 and TRBJ2-1; the match to TRBD2 covers 11 bases. The CDR3 has 14 amino acids. V lost 4 bases, J lost 10 bases, and 6 bases stayed unmatched. CDR1 KGHSH and CDR2 LQKENI come from the germline V gene. The whole variable domain, filled in from reference TRBV18 and TRBJ2-1, reads NAGVMQNPRHLVRRRGQEARLRCSPMKGHSHVYWYRQLPEEGLKFMVYLQKENIIDESGMPKERFSAEFPKEGPSILRIQQVVRGDSAAYFCASSLLAGAPEQFFGPGTRLTVL.

Only a few counts were recorded for this clonotype. The genes are TRBV7-3 and TRBJ2-3, with a tentative D call TRBD2 (6 bases). Germline V gene lookup returns CDR1 SGHTA and CDR2 FQGTGA. Trimming cost V 1 base and J 2 bases, with 13 bases left between them. The CDR3 length is 16 residues. The CDR3 DNA is TGTGCCAGCAGCTTAAGCTCCTCGGGGGACACAGATACGCAGTATTTT. Translated, it gives CASSLSSSGDTDTQYF. Full variable domain (rest looked up from reference TRBV7-3 and TRBJ2-3): GAGVSQTPSNKVTEKGKYVELRCDPISGHTALYWYRQSLGQGPEFLIYFQGTGAADDSGLPNDRFFAVRPEGSVSTLKIQRTERGDSAVYLCASSLSSSGDTDTQYFGPGTRLTVL.

The chain employs TRBV12-3 or TRBV12-4 and TRBJ1-2; no definite D call. This CDR3 comprises 12 residues. V gave up 3 bases and J gave up 7 bases, with 9 bases separating them. DNA for the CDR3: TGTGCCAGCAGTTTGATTGGATTTGGCTACACCTTC. Protein product: CASSLIGFGYTF.

This chain links TRBV3-1 with TRBJ1-3; no firm D call. The length of the CDR3 is 14 residues. V lost 4 bases, J lost 3 bases, and 10 bases lay in between. CDR1 and CDR2 from the germline V gene are LGHDT and YNNKEL (reference sequence). The chain's CDR3 is CASSRGLDGNTIYF. CDR3 bases: TGTGCCAGCAGCCGAGGGCTGGATGGAAACACCATATATTTT.

Comment on this clonotype: A much larger clone differs by one base, so this may be a read error. The chain combines TRBV5-1 with TRBJ2-3; D may be TRBD1 (5 bases). V was shortened by 3 bases and J by 5 bases, with 22 bases between the two germline ends. The germline CDR1 and CDR2 sequences are SGHRS and YFSETQ. This CDR3 spans 17 amino acids. The CDR3 protein is CASSSSETVQLGDTQYF. CDR3 coding DNA: TGCGCCAGCAGCTCCTCAGAGACAGTCCAATTAGGAGATACGCAGTATTTT.

The chain uses TRBV7-2 and TRBJ2-3, with D perhaps TRBD1 or TRBD2 (5 bases each). This CDR3 has 14 amino acids. Germline lookup yields CDR1 SGHTA and CDR2 FQGNSA. Trimming shortened V by 4 bases and J by 0 bases, and 8 bases separated the two germline ends. The CDR3, as DNA: TGTGCCAGCAGCTCGGGGCCTAGCACAGATACGCAGTATTTT. Its protein product is CASSSGPSTDTQYF.

A few counts support this clonotype. The chain combines TRBV20-1 with TRBJ2-3; possible D gene TRBD1, 6 bases. This CDR3 region has 13 residues. Germline values: CDR1 DFQATT, CDR2 SNEGSKA (reference sequence). V was cut by 6 bases and J by 1 base, with 11 bases left in between. DNA of the CDR3: TGCAGTGCCGTTCGACAGGGCACAGATACGCAGTATTTT. Protein: CSAVRQGTDTQYF.

As concerns this clonotype: This could be a read error, since a much larger clone is one nucleotide away. The chain employs TRBV6-1 and TRBJ1-5; D is unresolved. The CDR3 has 13 amino acids. V was clipped by 5 bases and J by 9 bases, with 14 bases between them. CDR1 MNHNS and CDR2 SASEGT come from the germline V gene. DNA of the CDR3: TGTGCCAGCAGTCCTTGGGCGATCCCGCCCCAGCATTTT. Protein product: CASSPWAIPPQHF.

In this sample, this clonotype turned up many times. The gene calls are TRBV27 and TRBJ1-5, with D perhaps matching TRBD1 (6 bases). V lost 2 bases to trimming and J lost 6 bases, with 11 bases between them. Germline CDR1 reads MNHEY; CDR2 reads SMNVEV (reference sequence). The CDR3 extends over 14 amino acids. In DNA, the CDR3 is TGTGCCAGCAGTTTAGACAGGAAGTCTCAGCCCCAGCATTTT. This sequence encodes CASSLDRKSQPQHF.

The rearrangement links TRBV3-1 to TRBJ2-1; D perhaps matches TRBD2 (6 bases). The germline gives CDR1 LGHDT, CDR2 YNNKEL (reference sequence). This CDR3 comprises 15 residues. The V end lost 1 base, the J end lost 5 bases, and 12 bases lay between the germline ends. This CDR3 reads CASSQVWRGHNEQFF. The DNA for the CDR3 is TGTGCCAGCAGCCAAGTCTGGCGGGGACACAATGAGCAGTTCTTC.

This clonotype was detected many times. The chain uses TRBV6-1 and TRBJ2-7; D remains ambiguous. V was cut by 1 base and J by 2 bases, with 6 bases left in between. The CDR3 covers 13 residues. Germline CDR1 MNHNS, CDR2 SASEGT. This CDR3 is CASSEVQTYEQYV. The DNA for the CDR3 is TGTGCCAGCAGTGAAGTACAAACCTACGAGCAGTACGTC.

This clonotype was picked up a small number of times. The DNA for the CDR3 is TGTGCCAGCAGTTTAACCATGTGGGAGACCCAGTACTTC. This translates into CASSLTMWETQYF. The chain combines TRBV27 with TRBJ2-5; no firm D call. The CDR3 is 13 amino acids. The germline V gene has CDR1 MNHEY and CDR2 SMNVEV (reference sequence). Deletions cut 2 bases from V and 5 bases from J, with 9 bases between.

A few counts support this clonotype. The chain joins TRBV7-9 to TRBJ1-5; D is uncertain. Per the germline V gene, CDR1 is SEHNR and CDR2 is FQNEAQ (reference sequence). The V and J ends lost 7 bases and 1 base respectively, with 11 bases between them. The CDR3 is 14 amino acids. In DNA form, the CDR3 reads TGTGCCAGCACCGCCCCCGGCAGCAATCAGCCCCAGCATTTT. Its protein product is CASTAPGSNQPQHF.

The table lists this clonotype with a few counts. The chain recombines TRBV6-1 with TRBJ1-5; TRBD1 might be the D (6 bases). This CDR3 is 14 amino acids long. Germline assignment: CDR1 MNHNS and CDR2 SASEGT. V gave up 7 bases and J gave up 8 bases, with 18 bases separating them. The CDR3: CASTPRGGFEPQHF. The CDR3 coding sequence is TGTGCCAGCACTCCCCGAGGGGGGTTTGAGCCCCAGCATTTT.

With regard to this clonotype: The CDR3 carries no conserved terminal phenylalanine or tryptophan, so it likely arises from a read error. The limits of the CDR3 on the DNA are not certain, so only TCRdb's listed CDR3 is given. The J gene is TRBJ2-5, the V gene TRBV24-1; the table's D call of TRBD1 was not tested on the DNA. The CDR3 has 13 residues if both end residues are counted. The germline CDR1 and CDR2 sequences are KGHDR and SFDVKD. This CDR3 reads CATSQQGPETRYL.

Comment on this clonotype: This may come from a read error, since a much larger clone is one base off. The rearrangement joins TRBV6-1 to TRBJ2-7; the D gene is possibly TRBD2 (7 bases). Germline-derived CDR1 and CDR2 are MNHNS and SASEGT. The length of the CDR3 is 14 residues. Trimming took off 6 bases at V and 4 bases at J, with 16 bases between the two ends. CDR3: CASSRGAGRYEQYV. The CDR3 coding sequence is TGTGCCAGCAGCCGGGGGGCTGGGAGGTACGAGCAGTACGTC.

On this clonotype itself: A much larger clone sits a single nucleotide away, making a read error possible. This chain uses TRBV6-2 or TRBV6-3 with TRBJ2-6; 7 bases align to TRBD2. Germline-derived CDR1 and CDR2 are MNHEY and SVGEGT. The CDR3 has 16 amino acids. V lost 5 bases to trimming and J lost 2 bases; unmatched junction nucleotides: 6. In DNA form, the CDR3 reads TGTGCCAGCAGTCGGGACCGGGGGGCTGGGGCCAACGTCCTGACTTTC. Its protein is CASSRDRGAGANVLTF.